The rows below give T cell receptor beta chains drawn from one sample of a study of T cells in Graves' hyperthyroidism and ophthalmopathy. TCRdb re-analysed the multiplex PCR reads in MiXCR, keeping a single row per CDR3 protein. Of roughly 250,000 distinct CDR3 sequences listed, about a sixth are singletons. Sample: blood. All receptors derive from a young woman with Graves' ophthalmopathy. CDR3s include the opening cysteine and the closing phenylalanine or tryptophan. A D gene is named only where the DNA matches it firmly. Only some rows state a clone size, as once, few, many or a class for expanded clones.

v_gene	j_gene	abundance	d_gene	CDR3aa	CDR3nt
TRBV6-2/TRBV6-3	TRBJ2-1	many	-	CASSPGLYRNNEQFF	TGTGCCAGCAGTCCGGGACTGTATAGGAACAATGAGCAGTTCTTC
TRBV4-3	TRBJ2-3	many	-	CASSQVGTGVSTDTQYF	TGCGCCAGCAGCCAAGTCGGTACGGGGGTTAGCACAGATACGCAGTATTTT
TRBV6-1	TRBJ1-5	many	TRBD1	CASIGTGNQPQHF	TGTGCCAGCATCGGGACAGGGAATCAGCCCCAGCATTTT
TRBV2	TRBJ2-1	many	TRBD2	CASLKRGEPNNEQFF	TGTGCCTCTTTAAAGCGGGGGGAGCCAAACAATGAGCAGTTCTTC
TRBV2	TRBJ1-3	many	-	CASWDYSGNTIYF	TGTGCCAGCTGGGACTACTCTGGAAACACCATATATTTT
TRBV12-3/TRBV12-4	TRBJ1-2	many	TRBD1	CASTPGQGYFNYGYTF	TGTGCCAGCACTCCGGGACAGGGATACTTTAACTATGGCTACACCTTC
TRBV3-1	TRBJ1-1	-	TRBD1	CASSRQGGQGNAEAFF	TGTGCCAGCAGCCGACAGGGGGGACAGGGAAACGCTGAAGCTTTCTTT
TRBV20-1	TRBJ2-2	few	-	CSASTMTGELFF	TGCAGTGCTAGTACTATGACCGGGGAGCTGTTTTTT
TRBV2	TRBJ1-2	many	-	CASTPPEQNYGYTF	TGTGCCAGCACCCCACCCGAACAAAATTATGGCTACACCTTC
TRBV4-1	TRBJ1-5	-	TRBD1	CASSQDKLLDRRAKPQHF	TGCGCCAGCAGCCAAGATAAGCTTCTGGACAGGAGGGCTAAGCCCCAGCATTTT
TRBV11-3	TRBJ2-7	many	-	CASSLDSGRNEQYF	TGTGCCAGCAGCTTAGATTCGGGGAGAAACGAGCAGTACTTC
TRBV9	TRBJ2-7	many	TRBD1	CASSVDQGAGEQYF	TGTGCCAGCAGCGTAGACCAGGGGGCTGGCGAGCAGTACTTC
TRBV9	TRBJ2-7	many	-	CASSRESLPYEQYF	TGTGCCAGCAGCCGTGAATCTTTACCCTACGAGCAGTACTTC
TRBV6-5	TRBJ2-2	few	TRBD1	CASSYSMTGNAGVLFF	TGTGCCAGCAGTTACTCGATGACAGGGAACGCCGGGGTTCTGTTTTTT
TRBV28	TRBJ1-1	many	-	CASSLQGTEAFF	TGTGCCAGCAGTCTACAGGGCACTGAAGCTTTCTTT
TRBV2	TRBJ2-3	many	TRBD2	CASSSGTSKDTQYF	TGTGCCAGCAGCTCCGGGACTAGTAAAGATACGCAGTATTTT
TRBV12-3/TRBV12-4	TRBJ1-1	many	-	CASSLTALNTEAFF	TGTGCCAGCAGTTTAACAGCTTTGAACACTGAAGCTTTCTTT
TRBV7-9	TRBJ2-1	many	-	CASSSTTGSNEQFF	TGTGCCAGCAGCTCCACTACAGGGAGCAATGAGCAGTTCTTC
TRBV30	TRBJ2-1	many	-	CAWSVTSLNNEQFF	TGTGCCTGGAGTGTAACTTCCCTAAACAATGAGCAGTTCTTC
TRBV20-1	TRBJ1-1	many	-	CSARDWPTEAFF	TGCAGTGCTAGAGATTGGCCGACTGAAGCTTTCTTT
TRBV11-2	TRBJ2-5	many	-	CASSLASSGFQETQYF	TGTGCCAGCAGCTTAGCTTCATCGGGGTTCCAAGAGACCCAGTACTTC
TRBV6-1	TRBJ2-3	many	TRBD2	CASSEGIGGAADTQYF	TGTGCCAGCAGTGAAGGCATCGGGGGGGCAGCAGATACGCAGTATTTT
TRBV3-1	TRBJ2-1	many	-	CASSQDARRGEQFF	TGTGCCAGCAGCCAGGACGCACGGCGGGGTGAGCAGTTCTTC
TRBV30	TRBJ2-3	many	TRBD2	CAWEGSGGRYTDTQYF	TGTGCCTGGGAGGGTAGCGGGGGGCGATATACAGATACGCAGTATTTT
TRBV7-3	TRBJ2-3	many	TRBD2	CASSSSGGETDTQYF	TGTGCCAGCAGCTCAAGCGGGGGGGAGACAGATACGCAGTATTTT
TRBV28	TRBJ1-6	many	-	CASRAASEGTPLHF	TGTGCCAGCAGGGCGGCATCCGAGGGAACACCCCTCCACTTT
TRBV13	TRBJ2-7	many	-	CASSLDAEQYF	TGTGCCAGCAGCTTAGACGCCGAGCAGTACTTC
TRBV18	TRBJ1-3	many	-	CASSLEVSSGNTIYF	TGTGCCAGCTCACTGGAGGTCAGCTCTGGAAACACCATATATTTT
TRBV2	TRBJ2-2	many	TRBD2	CASSELAGTGELFF	TGTGCCAGCAGTGAACTAGCGGGCACCGGGGAGCTGTTTTTT
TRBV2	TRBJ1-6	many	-	CASSLDLGTLHF	TGTGCCAGCAGTTTAGACCTAGGGACCCTCCACTTT
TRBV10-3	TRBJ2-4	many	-	CAISESGAKNIQYF	TGTGCCATCAGTGAGTCAGGGGCCAAAAACATTCAGTACTTC
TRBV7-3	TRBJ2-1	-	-	CASSFAGSHHNEQFF	TGTGCCAGCAGTTTCGCGGGAAGCCACCACAATGAGCAGTTCTTC
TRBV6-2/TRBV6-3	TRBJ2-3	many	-	CASSSNSRSSTDTQYF	TGTGCCAGCAGTTCCAACAGCAGATCCAGCACAGATACGCAGTATTTT
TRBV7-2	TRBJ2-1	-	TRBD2	CASSSNRLAGVGEQFF	TGTGCCAGCAGCTCAAACCGACTAGCGGGAGTGGGAGAGCAGTTCTTC
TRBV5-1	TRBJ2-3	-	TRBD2	CASRPPGLAGSNTQYF	TGCGCCAGCAGACCGCCGGGACTAGCGGGTTCAAATACGCAGTATTTT
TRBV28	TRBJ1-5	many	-	CASSLPGWPQHF	TGTGCCAGCAGTTTACCCGGTTGGCCCCAGCATTTT
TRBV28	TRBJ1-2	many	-	CASSLRALNYGYTF	TGTGCCAGCAGCCTCCGGGCCCTAAACTATGGCTACACCTTC
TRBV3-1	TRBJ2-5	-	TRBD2	CASSQGGGGWETQYF	TGTGCCAGCAGCCAAGGGGGGGGAGGTTGGGAGACCCAGTACTTC
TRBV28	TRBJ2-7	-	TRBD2	CASNPTVRTSGAEQYF	TGTGCCAGCAACCCAACGGTGAGGACTAGCGGGGCGGAGCAGTACTTC
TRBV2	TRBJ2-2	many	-	CASSEGRANTGELFF	TGTGCCAGCAGTGAGGGCCGAGCGAACACCGGGGAGCTGTTTTTT
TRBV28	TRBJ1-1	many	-	CASSLGGARDTEAFF	TGTGCCAGCAGTTTAGGGGGGGCGAGGGACACTGAAGCTTTCTTT
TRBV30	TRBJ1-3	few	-	CAWSRAGYSGNTIYF	TGTGCCTGGAGTCGAGCAGGGTATAGTGGAAACACCATATATTTT
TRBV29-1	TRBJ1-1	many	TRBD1	CSVAPGQGEAFF	TGCAGCGTTGCCCCCGGACAGGGAGAAGCTTTCTTT
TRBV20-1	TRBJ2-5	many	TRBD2	CSAGDSGGAGQETQYF	TGCAGTGCGGGGGACAGCGGGGGGGCCGGGCAAGAGACCCAGTACTTC
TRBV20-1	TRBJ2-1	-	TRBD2	CSARTLAGRLHEQFF	TGCAGTGCAAGAACCCTAGCGGGGCGACTCCATGAGCAGTTCTTC
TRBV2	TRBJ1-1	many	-	CASSTGQNTEAFF	TGTGCCAGCAGCACAGGACAGAACACTGAAGCTTTCTTT
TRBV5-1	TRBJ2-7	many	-	CASSLSGLEQYF	TGCGCCAGCAGCTTGTCCGGGCTCGAGCAGTACTTC
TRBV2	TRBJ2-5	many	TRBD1	CASSEVTGGETQYF	TGTGCCAGCAGTGAAGTTACAGGGGGGGAGACCCAGTACTTC
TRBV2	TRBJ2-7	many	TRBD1	CASRPPGQGSYEQYF	TGTGCCAGCAGACCCCCGGGACAGGGTTCCTACGAGCAGTACTTC